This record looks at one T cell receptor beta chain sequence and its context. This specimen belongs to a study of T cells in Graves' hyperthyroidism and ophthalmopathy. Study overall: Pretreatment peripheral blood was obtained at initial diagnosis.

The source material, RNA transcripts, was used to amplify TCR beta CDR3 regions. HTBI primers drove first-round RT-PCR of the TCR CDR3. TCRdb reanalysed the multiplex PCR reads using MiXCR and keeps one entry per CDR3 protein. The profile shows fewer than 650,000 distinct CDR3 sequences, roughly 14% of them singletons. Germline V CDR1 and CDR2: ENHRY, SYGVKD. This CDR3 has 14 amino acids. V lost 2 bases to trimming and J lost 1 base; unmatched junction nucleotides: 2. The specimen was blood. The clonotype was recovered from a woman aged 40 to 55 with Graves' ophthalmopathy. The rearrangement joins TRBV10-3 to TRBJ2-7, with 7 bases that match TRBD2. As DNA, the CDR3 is TGTGCCATCAGTGAGAGAGCGGGATCCTACGAGCAGTACTTC. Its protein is CAISERAGSYEQYF.